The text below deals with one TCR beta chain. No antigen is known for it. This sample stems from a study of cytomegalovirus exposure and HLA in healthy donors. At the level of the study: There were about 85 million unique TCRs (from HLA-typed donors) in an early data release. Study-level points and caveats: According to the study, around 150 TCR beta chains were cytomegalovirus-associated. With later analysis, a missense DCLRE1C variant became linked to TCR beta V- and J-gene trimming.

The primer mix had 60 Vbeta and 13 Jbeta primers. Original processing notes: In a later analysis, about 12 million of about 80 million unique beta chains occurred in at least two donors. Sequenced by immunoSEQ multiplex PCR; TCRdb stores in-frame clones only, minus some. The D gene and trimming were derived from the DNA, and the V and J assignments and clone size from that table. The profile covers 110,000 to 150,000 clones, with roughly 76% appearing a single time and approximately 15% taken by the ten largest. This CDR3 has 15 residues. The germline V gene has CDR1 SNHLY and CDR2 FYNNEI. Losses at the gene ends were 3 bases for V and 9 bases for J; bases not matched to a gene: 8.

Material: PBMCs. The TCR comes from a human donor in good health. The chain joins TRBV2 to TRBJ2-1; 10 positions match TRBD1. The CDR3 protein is CASSDPGQGPCEQFF. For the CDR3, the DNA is TGTGCCAGCAGTGACCCGGGACAGGGGCCCTGTGAGCAGTTCTTC.